This T cell receptor (beta chain) originates from a study of T cell repertoires in cytomegalovirus infection. MiXCR, run by TCRdb on the reads, gives a single entry per CDR3 protein. Here the sample spans some 400,000 distinct CDR3 sequences, about a sixth being singletons. V dropped 6 bases and J dropped 4 bases, with 13 bases sitting between them. The germline CDR1 and CDR2 sequences are DFQATT and SNEGSKA (reference sequence). CDR3 length equals 12 residues. The clonotype originates from a human donor in good health (CMV status not recorded). Some clones in this sample may be carry-over from other donors' samples. The sample consisted of PBMCs. The chain links TRBV20-1 to TRBJ2-7, with D possibly being TRBD2 (6 bases). The CDR3 bases are TGCAGTGCCCAGACTAGTACTTACGAGCAGTACTTC. This sequence encodes CSAQTSTYEQYF.